Presented here are 29 T cell receptor beta chains from one specimen sequenced in a study of blood T cell repertoires in COVID-19. The assay was immunoSEQ multiplex PCR, and TCRdb's table has in-frame clones only and misses some. The sample holds around 60,000 clones, 75% to 90% seen once. The sample comprised peripheral blood. The receptors were sampled from a human donor in a cohort sampled during active COVID-19.

The chain has TRBV4-2 and TRBJ2-7; the match to TRBD2 covers 9 bases. V was clipped by 3 bases and J by 7 bases; unmatched bases: 13. Per germline, CDR1 LGHNA and CDR2 YNFKEQ. The CDR3 is made up of 16 amino acids. As DNA, the CDR3 is TGTGCCAGCAGCCAGAGCGGGAGGCTCTTTAGGGGTGAGCAGTACTTC. Translation: CASSQSGRLFRGEQYF.

The V call is TRBV6-4, the J call TRBJ2-1, with 11 bases lining up with TRBD2. Germline assignment: CDR1 MRHNA and CDR2 SNTAGT. The CDR3 is 15 amino acids. The junction had 5 bases not matched to a gene; V was cut back by 4 bases and J by 6 bases. The CDR3 here is CASSAGLAGFNEQFF. As DNA, the CDR3 is TGTGCCAGCAGTGCTGGACTAGCGGGTTTCAATGAGCAGTTCTTC.

V usage is TRBV18 and J usage is TRBJ1-3; D remains ambiguous. The CDR3 sequence is 15 residues long. Germline V gives CDR1 KGHSH, CDR2 LQKENI. The V end lost 3 bases, the J end lost 0 bases, and 9 bases lay between the germline ends. This CDR3 is CASSPTPGSGNTIYF. For the CDR3, the DNA is TGTGCCAGCTCACCCACGCCGGGCTCTGGAAACACCATATATTTT.

The rearrangement uses TRBV27 and TRBJ2-1; tentative D call: TRBD2 (6 bases). The V end was cut by 2 bases, the J end by 5 bases, with 16 bases between. CDR1 and CDR2 from the germline V gene are MNHEY and SMNVEV (reference sequence). This CDR3 is built from 16 residues. The DNA for the CDR3 is TGTGCCAGCAGTTTACTCGGAGGGCCTGTTAACAATGAGCAGTTCTTC. Its protein is CASSLLGGPVNNEQFF.

This clone showed up just once. The chain is built from TRBV28 and TRBJ2-7, with TRBD2 matching over 8 bases. Germline V gene lookup returns CDR1 MDHEN and CDR2 SYDVKM. The trim removed 7 bases at V and 6 bases at J, leaving 5 bases unmatched. The CDR3 extends over 12 amino acids. The CDR3 DNA follows: TGTGCCAGCAACCCCGGGAGGGGCGAGCAGTACTTC. Amino acids: CASNPGRGEQYF.

The V and J genes are TRBV28 and TRBJ1-3, with 9 bases fitting TRBD1. The CDR3 loop spans 15 amino acids. The germline CDR1 and CDR2 sequences are MDHEN and SYDVKM. Trimming cost V 2 bases and J 5 bases; bases outside gene matches: 4. The chain's CDR3 is CASSLRDRARNTIYF. The CDR3 DNA sequence: TGTGCCAGCAGTTTAAGGGACAGGGCGAGAAACACCATATATTTT.

The chain recombines TRBV6-6 with TRBJ1-2; 8 nucleotides match TRBD1. The V gene's germline CDR1 is MNHNY and CDR2 SVGAGI (reference sequence). V shed 1 base, J shed 5 bases, and the junction held 9 bases outside the gene matches. The CDR3 has 16 amino acids. In DNA form, the CDR3 reads TGTGCCAGCAGTTACTTCCGACAGGGGCCCGATTATGGCTACACCTTC. Amino acids: CASSYFRQGPDYGYTF.

This chain links TRBV5-5 with TRBJ1-1, with no clear D. The CDR3 is 15 amino acids. Trimming stripped 1 base from V and 3 bases from J, with 13 bases between. Germline CDR1 and CDR2: SGHKS and YYEKEE (reference sequence). DNA for the CDR3: TGTGCCAGCAGCTTGAGTCCAGGCCAGCACACTGAAGCTTTCTTT. Translated, it gives CASSLSPGQHTEAFF.

The rearrangement links TRBV2 to TRBJ2-7; 14 bases are shared with TRBD2. The trim removed 1 base at V and 7 bases at J, leaving 3 bases unmatched. CDR1 is SNHLY and CDR2 is FYNNEI in the germline V gene. This CDR3 has 15 residues. CDR3 DNA sequence: TGTGCCAGCAGTGAAGGGACTAGCGGGAGGAGGGAGCAGTACTTC. Translated: CASSEGTSGRREQYF.

V usage is TRBV5-1 and J usage is TRBJ2-1, with 7 bases lining up with TRBD2. The CDR3 has 16 amino acids. V shed 1 base and J 1 base; nucleotides not matched to a gene: 5. Germline CDR1 and CDR2: SGHRS and YFSETQ. CDR3 in amino acids: CASSLRTSASYNEQFF. DNA for the CDR3: TGCGCCAGCAGCTTGAGAACTAGCGCGTCCTACAATGAGCAGTTCTTC.

In nucleotides, the CDR3 is TGCGCCAGCAGCTTTGGCGGAGGGGATGGCTACACCTTC. Its protein is CASSFGGGDGYTF. The J gene is TRBJ1-2, the V gene TRBV5-1; TRBD1 might be the D (5 bases). The ends were cut back, 2 bases at V and 6 bases at J, with 11 bases in the middle. Germline V CDR1 and CDR2: SGHRS, YFSETQ. The length of the CDR3 is 13 residues.

The chain combines TRBV5-1 with TRBJ1-1; weak D call: TRBD1 (6 bases). The CDR3 covers 15 residues. Germline lookup yields CDR1 SGHRS and CDR2 YFSETQ. V gave up 0 bases and J gave up 4 bases, with 13 bases separating them. CDR3 DNA sequence: TGCGCCAGCAGCTTGGGTGTAACCAGGGGCACTGAAGCTTTCTTT. This codes for CASSLGVTRGTEAFF.

The genes are TRBV3-1 (or the pseudogene TRBV3-2) and TRBJ2-2; D remains ambiguous. This CDR3 is 16 amino acids long. Germline V gene data show CDR1 as LGHDT and CDR2 as YNNKEL (reference sequence). The germline V and J ends were trimmed by 4 bases and 0 bases, with 12 bases remaining between them. Here the CDR3 reads CASSRLSGSNTGELFF. The DNA for the CDR3 is TGTGCCAGCAGCCGACTTTCCGGGTCGAACACCGGGGAGCTGTTTTTT.

This clone has a single count. The chain carries TRBV7-9 and TRBJ1-2; 10 bases match TRBD1. The CDR3 length is 16 residues. V shed 6 bases, J shed 4 bases, and the junction held 11 bases outside the gene matches. Per the germline V gene, CDR1 is SEHNR and CDR2 is FQNEAQ (reference sequence). The CDR3 region is CASRGTGEPITYGYTF. CDR3 coding DNA: TGTGCCAGCAGGGGGACAGGGGAGCCCATTACCTATGGCTACACCTTC. The whole variable domain, remainder taken from reference TRBV7-9 and TRBJ1-2, is DTGVSQNPRHKITKRGQNVTFRCDPISEHNRLYWYRQTLGQGPEFLTYFQNEAQLEKSRLLSDRFSAERPKGSFSTLEIQRTEQGDSAMYLCASRGTGEPITYGYTFGSGTRLTVV.

V and J are TRBV6-5 and TRBJ2-7; D unclear. V was pared by 0 bases and J by 1 base, with 10 bases between. This CDR3 comprises 15 residues. The germline V gene has CDR1 MNHEY and CDR2 SVGAGI. The CDR3 DNA follows: TGTGCCAGCAGTTACTCAAATCAGGCTTCCTACGAGCAGTACTTC. Protein sequence: CASSYSNQASYEQYF.

The chain combines TRBV9 with TRBJ2-7; 8 positions match TRBD2. Trimming took 3 bases from V and 3 from J; bases not matched to a gene: 5. CDR1 is SGDLS, CDR2 YYNGEE, per germline. The CDR3 covers 14 residues. CDR3 protein: CASSGGLGFYEQYF. The DNA of the CDR3 is TGTGCCAGCAGCGGGGGACTAGGCTTCTACGAGCAGTACTTC.

This clone was seen only once. The CDR3 region is CASSPRGYSNQPQHF. DNA for the CDR3: TGTGCCAGCAGTCCTAGGGGGTATAGCAATCAGCCCCAGCATTTT. The chain joins TRBV2 to TRBJ1-5; tentative D call: TRBD1 (6 bases). Germline V lookup: CDR1 SNHLY, CDR2 FYNNEI. The CDR3 contains 15 residues. Trimming pared 5 bases from V and 0 bases from J, leaving 11 bases between.

The V call is TRBV28, the J call TRBJ2-7; the match to TRBD1 covers 8 bases. In germline, CDR1 is MDHEN, CDR2 SYDVKM. Trimming took 4 bases from V and 0 from J; bases not matched to a gene: 5. This CDR3 region has 15 residues. The CDR3 coding sequence is TGTGCCAGCAGTTCAGGCGACAGGGGCTCCTACGAGCAGTACTTC. Translated: CASSSGDRGSYEQYF.

This chain joins TRBV7-9 and TRBJ1-2; a weak D match, TRBD1 (5 bases). CDR3 length equals 13 residues. Trimming removed 0 bases from V and 6 bases from J, with 8 bases in between. The germline gives CDR1 SEHNR, CDR2 FQNEAQ (reference sequence). CDR3 residues: CASSLAGANGYTF. The CDR3 bases are TGTGCCAGCAGCTTAGCAGGGGCAAATGGCTACACCTTC.

This clone has only one observation. The chain links TRBV24-1 to TRBJ1-5, with TRBD1 as a possible D gene (5 bases). V was pared by 3 bases and J by 0 bases, with 11 bases between. CDR1 and CDR2 (germline): KGHDR, SFDVKD. This CDR3 spans 16 amino acids. The DNA of the CDR3 is TGTGCCACCAGTGATGGGGACTTCGGTAGCAATCAGCCCCAGCATTTT. Protein: CATSDGDFGSNQPQHF.

The CDR3 protein is CASDTERHNSYEQYF. CDR3 coding DNA: TGTGCCAGCGACACCGAGCGGCACAACTCCTACGAGCAGTACTTC. This chain connects TRBV6-5 to TRBJ2-7; tentatively, D is TRBD2 (5 bases). CDR1 MNHEY and CDR2 SVGAGI come from the germline V gene. V lost 8 bases and J 0 bases, leaving 17 bases between the germline ends. This CDR3 region has 15 residues.

This clone occurred a few times. The chain combines TRBV28 with TRBJ1-5, with 9 bases matching TRBD1. This CDR3 has 16 amino acids. CDR1 is MDHEN and CDR2 is SYDVKM in the germline V gene. With V trimmed by 2 bases and J by 7 bases, 9 bases remained unmatched. In DNA, the CDR3 is TGTGCCAGCAGTTTAGAGAGAGGGACAGGGTACCAGCCCCAGCATTTT. It encodes CASSLERGTGYQPQHF.

The gene calls are TRBV29-1 and TRBJ2-2; tentative D call: TRBD1 (6 bases). V dropped 3 bases and J dropped 0 bases, with 8 bases sitting between them. Germline V CDR1 and CDR2: SQVTM, ANQGSEA. The CDR3 is 14 residues long. In DNA, the CDR3 is TGCAGCGTTGAGGGACACCCGAACACCGGGGAGCTGTTTTTT. This gives the protein CSVEGHPNTGELFF.

The chain is built from TRBV5-1 and TRBJ1-1; 7 bases map to TRBD1. With 4 bases clipped from V and 0 bases from J, the junction kept 9 bases outside the gene matches. Germline V gene data show CDR1 as SGHRS and CDR2 as YFSETQ. The CDR3 contains 16 residues. The CDR3 DNA reads as TGCGCCAGCAGCCCCCCAACCGGGACAGTGAACACTGAAGCTTTCTTT. Protein sequence: CASSPPTGTVNTEAFF.

This clone showed up just a few times. The genes are TRBV19 and TRBJ2-7; D gene unclear. Germline V lookup: CDR1 LNHDA, CDR2 SQIVND (reference sequence). This CDR3 spans 12 amino acids. V lost 4 bases, J lost 3 bases, and 7 bases lay in between. CDR3 in amino acids: CASSSDGYEQYF. CDR3 nucleotides: TGTGCCAGTAGTAGCGATGGCTACGAGCAGTACTTC.

The chain uses TRBV6-5 and TRBJ2-7, with TRBD1 matching 7 bases. The trim removed 5 bases at V and 3 bases at J, leaving 7 bases unmatched. The CDR3 has 14 amino acids. Germline loops: CDR1 MNHEY, CDR2 SVGAGI. Here the CDR3 DNA reads TGTGCCAGCAGTCCACTTGGGACAGTCTACGAGCAGTACTTC. Protein sequence: CASSPLGTVYEQYF.

This sequence joins TRBV7-9 and TRBJ2-7, with 9 positions matching TRBD1. The CDR3 runs 14 residues. Trimming removed 5 bases from V and 5 bases from J; junction bases left unmatched: 7. In germline, CDR1 is SEHNR, CDR2 FQNEAQ (reference sequence). CDR3 residues: CASSVTGGRNEQYF. The CDR3 region has the DNA TGTGCCAGCAGCGTAACAGGGGGCCGAAACGAGCAGTACTTC.

This chain joins TRBV14 and TRBJ1-1; TRBD1 aligns across 7 bases. Germline V gene lookup returns CDR1 SGHDN and CDR2 FVKESK. The CDR3 totals 15 residues. J was trimmed by 4 bases and V by 4 bases; bases with no gene match: 9. The CDR3 spells CASSRTGGKGTEAFF. In DNA, the CDR3 is TGTGCCAGCAGCCGGACAGGAGGCAAGGGCACTGAAGCTTTCTTT. The whole variable domain, remainder taken from reference TRBV14 and TRBJ1-1, is EAGVTQFPSHSVIEKGQTVTLRCDPISGHDNLYWYRRVMGKEIKFLLHFVKESKQDESGMPNNRFLAERTGGTYSTLKVQPAELEDSGVYFCASSRTGGKGTEAFFGQGTRLTVV.

J is TRBJ1-2 and V is TRBV7-2, with 9 bases that match TRBD1. Germline V CDR1 and CDR2: SGHTA, FQGNSA. V shed 3 bases, J shed 2 bases, and the junction held 7 bases outside the gene matches. CDR3 length: 16 residues. CDR3 sequence reads: CASSFTGGITNYGYTF. Here the CDR3 DNA reads TGTGCCAGCAGCTTTACAGGGGGCATCACAAACTATGGCTACACCTTC.